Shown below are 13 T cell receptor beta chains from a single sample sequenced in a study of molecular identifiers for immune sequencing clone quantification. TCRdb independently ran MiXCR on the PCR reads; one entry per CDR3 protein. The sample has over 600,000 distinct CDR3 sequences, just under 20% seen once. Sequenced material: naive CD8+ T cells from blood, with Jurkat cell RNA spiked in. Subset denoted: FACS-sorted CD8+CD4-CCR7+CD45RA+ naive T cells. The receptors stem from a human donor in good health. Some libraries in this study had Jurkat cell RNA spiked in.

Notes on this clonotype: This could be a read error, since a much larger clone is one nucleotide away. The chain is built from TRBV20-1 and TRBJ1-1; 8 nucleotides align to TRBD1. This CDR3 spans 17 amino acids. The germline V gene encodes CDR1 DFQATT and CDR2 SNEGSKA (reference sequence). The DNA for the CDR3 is TGCAGTGCTAGAACTCTCGGAGCAGGGGGCTGGAACACTGAAGCTTCCTTT. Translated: CSARTLGAGGWNTEASF.

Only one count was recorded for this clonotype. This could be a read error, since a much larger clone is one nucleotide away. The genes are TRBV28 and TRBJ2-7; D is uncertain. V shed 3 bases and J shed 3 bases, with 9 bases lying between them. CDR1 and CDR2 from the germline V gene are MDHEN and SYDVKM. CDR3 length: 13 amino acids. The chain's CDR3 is CASSFANYYEQYF. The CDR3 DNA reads TGTGCCAGCAGTTTTGCGAACTACTACGAGCAGTACTTC.

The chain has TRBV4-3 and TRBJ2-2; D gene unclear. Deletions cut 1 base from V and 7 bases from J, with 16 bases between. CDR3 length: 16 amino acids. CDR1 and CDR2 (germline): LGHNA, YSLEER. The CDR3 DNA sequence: TGCGCCAGCAGCCAAGGCCCCGGGTTCGAGAGCGGGGAGCTGTTTTTT. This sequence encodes CASSQGPGFESGELFF.

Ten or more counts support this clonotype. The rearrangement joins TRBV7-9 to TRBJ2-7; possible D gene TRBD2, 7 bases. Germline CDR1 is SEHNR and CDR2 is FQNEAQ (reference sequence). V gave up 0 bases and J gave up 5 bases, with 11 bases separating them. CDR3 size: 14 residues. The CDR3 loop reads CASSLAGGQNEQYF. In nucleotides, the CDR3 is TGTGCCAGCAGCTTAGCGGGGGGGCAGAACGAGCAGTACTTC.

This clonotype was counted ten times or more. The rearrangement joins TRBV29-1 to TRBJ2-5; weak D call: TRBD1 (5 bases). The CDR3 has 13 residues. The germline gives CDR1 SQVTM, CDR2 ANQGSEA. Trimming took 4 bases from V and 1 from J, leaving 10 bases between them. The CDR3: CSVVSDSQETQYF. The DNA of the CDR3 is TGCAGCGTTGTGTCCGACAGCCAAGAGACCCAGTACTTC.

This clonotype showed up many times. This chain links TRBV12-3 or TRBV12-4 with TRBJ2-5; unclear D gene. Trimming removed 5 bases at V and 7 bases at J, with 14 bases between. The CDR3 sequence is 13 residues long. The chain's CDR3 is CASSHWTAPTQYF. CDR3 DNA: TGTGCCAGCAGTCACTGGACCGCGCCGACCCAGTACTTC.

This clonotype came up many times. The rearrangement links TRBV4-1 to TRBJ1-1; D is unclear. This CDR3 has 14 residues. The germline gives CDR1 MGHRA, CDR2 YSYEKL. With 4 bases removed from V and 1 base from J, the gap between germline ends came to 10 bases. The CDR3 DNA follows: TGCGCCAGCAGCCGAAGCACAGCGAACACTGAAGCTTTCTTT. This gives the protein CASSRSTANTEAFF.

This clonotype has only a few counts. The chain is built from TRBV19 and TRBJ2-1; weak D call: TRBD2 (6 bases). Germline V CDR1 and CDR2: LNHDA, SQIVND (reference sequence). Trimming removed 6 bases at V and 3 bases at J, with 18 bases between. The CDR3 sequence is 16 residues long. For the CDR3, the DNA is TGTGCCAGTAGCCCCCTCGTCGGGGGACTCTACAATGAGCAGTTCTTC. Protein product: CASSPLVGGLYNEQFF.

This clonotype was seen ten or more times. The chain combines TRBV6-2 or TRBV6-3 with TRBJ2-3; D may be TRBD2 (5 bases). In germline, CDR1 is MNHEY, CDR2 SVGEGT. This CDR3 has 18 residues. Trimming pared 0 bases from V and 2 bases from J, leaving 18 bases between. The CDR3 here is CASSYSTGSVTVTDTQYF. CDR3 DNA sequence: TGTGCCAGCAGTTACTCGACGGGTAGCGTTACCGTCACAGATACGCAGTATTTT.

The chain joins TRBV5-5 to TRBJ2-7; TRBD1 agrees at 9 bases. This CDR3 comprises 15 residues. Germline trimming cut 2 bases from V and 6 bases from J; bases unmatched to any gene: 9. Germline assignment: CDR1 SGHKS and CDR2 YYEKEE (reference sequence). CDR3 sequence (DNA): TGTGCCAGCAGCTTTTCTCCGGGACAGGGTTCCGAGCAGTACTTC. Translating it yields CASSFSPGQGSEQYF. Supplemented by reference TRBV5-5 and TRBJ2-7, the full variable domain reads DAGVTQSPTHLIKTRGQQVTLRCSPISGHKSVSWYQQVLGQGPQFIFQYYEKEERGRGNFPDRFSARQFPNYSSELNVNALLLGDSALYLCASSFSPGQGSEQYFGPGTRLTVT.

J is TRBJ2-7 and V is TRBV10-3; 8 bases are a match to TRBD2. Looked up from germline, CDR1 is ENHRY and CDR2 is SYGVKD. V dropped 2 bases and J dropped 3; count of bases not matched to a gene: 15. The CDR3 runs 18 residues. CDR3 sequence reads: CAISEPVGGGLVIYEQYF. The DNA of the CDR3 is TGTGCCATCAGTGAGCCAGTGGGGGGGGGACTAGTTATCTACGAGCAGTACTTC.

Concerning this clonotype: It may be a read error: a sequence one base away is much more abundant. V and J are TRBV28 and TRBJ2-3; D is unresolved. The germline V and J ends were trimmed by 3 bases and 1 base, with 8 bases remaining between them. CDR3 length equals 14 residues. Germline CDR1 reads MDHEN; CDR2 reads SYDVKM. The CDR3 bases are TGTGCCAGCAGTTTCATGTTTGGCACAGATACGCAGTATTTT. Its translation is CASSFMFGTDTQYF.

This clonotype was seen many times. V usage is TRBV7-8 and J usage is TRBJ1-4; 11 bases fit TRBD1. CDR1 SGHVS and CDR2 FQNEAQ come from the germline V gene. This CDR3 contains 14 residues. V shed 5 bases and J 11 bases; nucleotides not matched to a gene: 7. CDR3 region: CASSPPDRGLKLFF. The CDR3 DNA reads TGTGCCAGCAGCCCGCCGGACAGGGGGCTGAAACTGTTTTTT. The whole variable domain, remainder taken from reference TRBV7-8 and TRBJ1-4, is GAGVSQSPRYKVAKRGQDVALRCDPISGHVSLFWYQQALGQGPEFLTYFQNEAQLDKSGLPSDRFFAERPEGSVSTLKIQRTQQEDSAVYLCASSPPDRGLKLFFGSGTQLSVL.